One TCR beta chain is described in this entry. Its antigen is currently unknown. The source of the sample is a study of OX40 agonist ivuxolimab in advanced cancers. Study observations and caveats: Certain nonresponders additionally had low normalized T-cell clonal expansion.

Sequencing used immunoSEQ multiplex PCR; TCRdb keeps in-frame clones, though not all of them. Among about 50,000 clones listed, 81% were seen once. The germline CDR1 and CDR2 sequences are SGHTA and FQGNSA. The CDR3 has 13 amino acids. The V gene lost 7 bases and the J gene lost 0 bases, with 9 bases spanning the gap. The source material was CD4+ or CD8+ T cells sorted from blood, sampled in a trial of the OX40 agonist ivuxolimab. The chain combines TRBV7-2 with TRBJ1-1, with no clear D. This TCR was recovered from an adult with an advanced solid tumor such as melanoma, head and neck, liver or kidney cancer. The CDR3 is CASTRRVNTEAFF. CDR3 DNA sequence: TGTGCCAGCACCAGAAGGGTGAACACTGAAGCTTTCTTT.